The present T cell receptor beta chain was sequenced within a study of blood T cell repertoires in COVID-19 (dated by TCRdb to 2020 to 2022). Study-wide context: Samples from collaborators originated in the United States, Italy and Spain and spanned both the acute and convalescent phases of COVID-19. HLA class I and class II types, where available, came from metadata supplied by the sample provider rather than from assay-based typing. The repertoires were made available in a free public database intended to serve as a resource for research on the immune response to SARS-CoV-2. The sample metadata nearly always contained a de-identified subject ID, COVID-19 status, age in years and sex. Samples were obtained from the ongoing ImmuneRACE study (first 160 participants) and from 950 to 1,500 subjects provided by 6 global collaborators. Subjects who had been exposed to COVID-19, were actively infected with it, or had recovered from it provided the deeply sampled blood TCRbeta repertoires that made up the dataset. The prospective study material was composed of cDNA or gDNA derived from T cells, B-cell-depleted T cells, or PBMCs. Broader findings and caveats from the paper: Clinical and demographic metadata were provided uncurated, with the amount varying by source and participant.

TCRbeta CDR3 regions were amplified from genomic DNA by means of the immunoSEQ Assay, a bias-controlled multiplex PCR. As for the original processing: The number of nucleated cells in each sample was estimated from the amplification of reference gene primers within the assay. To quantify the absolute abundance of each unique TCRbeta CDR3 rearrangement, sequence reads were collapsed and filtered. For each sample, productive Simpson clonality was calculated by taking the square root of Simpson's diversity index across productive rearrangements. The clones in this table, taken by TCRdb from immuneACCESS, are in-frame only. Not every clone is retained; where verified, under half of the shortfall comes from an unresolved V gene, and the cause of the rest is unknown. The V and J calls and the clone size are those of that table, but D and trimming were determined from the DNA. This sample is represented by 45,000 to 50,000 clones; roughly four fifths of them were singletons. About 7.7% of the sample belongs to the ten largest clones.

Collaborating institutions collected whole blood in K2EDTA tubes following their own protocols. For TCRbeta analysis, collaborators shipped samples as frozen whole blood, isolated PBMCs, or DNA extracted from either of those sample types. CDR1 and CDR2 are read off the germline V gene as SGDLS and YYNGEE. The CDR3 runs 14 amino acids, cysteine and phenylalanine included. CDR3 DNA only is kept here, 42 bases in frame from base 1. Trimming costs V 0 bases and J 3 bases, and their ends lie 7 bases apart. About this clone: Its recognized antigen is unknown. Base quality data are lacking; no much larger clone is found one base away.

The clonotype comes from a man between 60 and 70 years old with active COVID-19. The chain joins TRBV9 to TRBJ2-1, with TRBD1 tentatively as D gene (5 bases match). Sequencing input: peripheral blood. The CDR3 reads as follows: CASSVEQDYNEQFF. The DNA sequence is TGTGCCAGCAGCGTAGAACAGGACTACAATGAGCAGTTCTTC.